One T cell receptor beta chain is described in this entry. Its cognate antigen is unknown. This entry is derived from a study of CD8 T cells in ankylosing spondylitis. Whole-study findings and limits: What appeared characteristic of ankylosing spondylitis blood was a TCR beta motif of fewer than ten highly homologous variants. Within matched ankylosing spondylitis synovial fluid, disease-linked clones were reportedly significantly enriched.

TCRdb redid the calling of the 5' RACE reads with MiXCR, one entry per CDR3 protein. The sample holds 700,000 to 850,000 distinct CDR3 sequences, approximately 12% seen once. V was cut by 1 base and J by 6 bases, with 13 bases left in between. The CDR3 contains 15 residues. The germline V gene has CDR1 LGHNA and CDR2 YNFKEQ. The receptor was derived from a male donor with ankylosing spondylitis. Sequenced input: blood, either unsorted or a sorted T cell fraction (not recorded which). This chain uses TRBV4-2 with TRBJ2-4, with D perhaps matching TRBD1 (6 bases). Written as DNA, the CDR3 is TGTGCCAGCAGCCAAGCTAGGGGGACCCTAAACATTCAGTACTTC. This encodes CASSQARGTLNIQYF.